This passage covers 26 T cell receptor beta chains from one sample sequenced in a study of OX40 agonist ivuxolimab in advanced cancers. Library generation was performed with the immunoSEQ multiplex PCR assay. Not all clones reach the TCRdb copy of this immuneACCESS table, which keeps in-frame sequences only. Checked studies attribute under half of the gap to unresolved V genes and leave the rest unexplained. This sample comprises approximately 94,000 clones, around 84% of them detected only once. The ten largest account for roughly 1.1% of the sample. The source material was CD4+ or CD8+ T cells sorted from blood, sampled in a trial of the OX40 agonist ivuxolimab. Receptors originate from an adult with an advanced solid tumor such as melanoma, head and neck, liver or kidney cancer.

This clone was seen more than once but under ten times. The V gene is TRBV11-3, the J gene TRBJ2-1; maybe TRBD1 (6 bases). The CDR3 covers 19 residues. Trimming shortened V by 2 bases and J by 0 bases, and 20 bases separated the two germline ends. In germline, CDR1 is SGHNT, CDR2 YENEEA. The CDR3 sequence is CASSLQQRGMGSSYNEQFF. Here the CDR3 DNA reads TGTGCCAGCAGCTTACAGCAAAGGGGGATGGGGAGCTCCTACAATGAGCAGTTCTTC.

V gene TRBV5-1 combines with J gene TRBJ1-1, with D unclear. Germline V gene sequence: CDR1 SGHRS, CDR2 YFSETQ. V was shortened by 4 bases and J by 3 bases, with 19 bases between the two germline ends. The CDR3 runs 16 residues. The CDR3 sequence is CASSLTVGVMDTEAFF. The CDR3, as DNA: TGCGCCAGCAGCCTCACGGTCGGTGTTATGGACACTGAAGCTTTCTTT.

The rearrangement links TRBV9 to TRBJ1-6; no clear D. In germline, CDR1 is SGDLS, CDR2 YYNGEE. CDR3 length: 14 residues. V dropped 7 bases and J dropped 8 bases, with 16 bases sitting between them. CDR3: CASATESSDSPLHF. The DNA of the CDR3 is TGTGCCAGCGCCACGGAAAGTTCGGATTCACCCCTCCACTTT. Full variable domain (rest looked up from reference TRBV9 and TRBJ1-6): DSGVTQTPKHLITATGQRVTLRCSPRSGDLSVYWYQQSLDQGLQFLIQYYNGEERAKGNILERFSAQQFPDLHSELNLSSLELGDSALYFCASATESSDSPLHFGNGTRLTVT.

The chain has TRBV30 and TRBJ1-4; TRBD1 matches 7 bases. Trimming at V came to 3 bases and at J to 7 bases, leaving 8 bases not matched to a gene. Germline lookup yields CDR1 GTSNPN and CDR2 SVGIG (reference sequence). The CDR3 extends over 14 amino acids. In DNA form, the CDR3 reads TGTGCCTGGAGAAGACAGGGTGGGATTGAAAAACTGTTTTTT. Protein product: CAWRRQGGIEKLFF.

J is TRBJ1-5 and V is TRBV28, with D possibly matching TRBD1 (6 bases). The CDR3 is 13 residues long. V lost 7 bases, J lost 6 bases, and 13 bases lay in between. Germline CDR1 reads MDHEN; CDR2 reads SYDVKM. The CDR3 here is CASKGEGGQPQHF. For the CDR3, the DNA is TGTGCCAGCAAGGGGGAGGGCGGTCAGCCCCAGCATTTT.

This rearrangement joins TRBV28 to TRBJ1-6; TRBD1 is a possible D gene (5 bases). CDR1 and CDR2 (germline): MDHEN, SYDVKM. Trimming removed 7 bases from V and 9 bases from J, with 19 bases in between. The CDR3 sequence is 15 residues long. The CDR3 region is CASITGGSLSSPLHF. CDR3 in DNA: TGTGCCAGCATCACCGGGGGTTCGTTAAGTTCACCCCTCCACTTT.

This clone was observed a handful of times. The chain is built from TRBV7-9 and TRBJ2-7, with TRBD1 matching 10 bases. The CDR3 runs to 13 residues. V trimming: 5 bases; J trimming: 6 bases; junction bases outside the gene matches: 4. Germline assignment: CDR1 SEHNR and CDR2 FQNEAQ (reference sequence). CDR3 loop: CASSHRDRGEQYV. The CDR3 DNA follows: TGTGCCAGCAGCCACCGGGACAGGGGCGAGCAGTACGTC.

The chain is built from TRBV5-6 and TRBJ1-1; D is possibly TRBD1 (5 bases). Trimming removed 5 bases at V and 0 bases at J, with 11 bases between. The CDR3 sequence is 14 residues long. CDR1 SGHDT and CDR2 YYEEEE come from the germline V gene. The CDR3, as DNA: TGTGCCAGCAGGCACGGGGGGATGAACACTGAAGCTTTCTTT. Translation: CASRHGGMNTEAFF.

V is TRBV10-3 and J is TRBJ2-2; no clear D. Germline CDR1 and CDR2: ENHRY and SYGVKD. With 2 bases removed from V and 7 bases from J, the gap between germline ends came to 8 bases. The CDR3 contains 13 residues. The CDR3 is CAISEPLLGELFF. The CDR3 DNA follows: TGTGCCATCAGTGAGCCCCTGCTCGGGGAGCTGTTTTTT.

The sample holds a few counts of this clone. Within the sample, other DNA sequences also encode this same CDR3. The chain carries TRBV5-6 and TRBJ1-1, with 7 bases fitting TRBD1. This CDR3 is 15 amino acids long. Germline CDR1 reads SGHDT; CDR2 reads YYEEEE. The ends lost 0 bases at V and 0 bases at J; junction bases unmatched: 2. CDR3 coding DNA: TGTGCCAGCAGCTTGGTAGGGGGCATGAACACTGAAGCTTTCTTT. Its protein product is CASSLVGGMNTEAFF. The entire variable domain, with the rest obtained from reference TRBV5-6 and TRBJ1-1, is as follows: DAGVTQSPTHLIKTRGQQVTLRCSPKSGHDTVSWYQQALGQGPQFIFQYYEEEERQRGNFPDRFSGHQFPNYSSELNVNALLLGDSALYLCASSLVGGMNTEAFFGQGTRLTVV.

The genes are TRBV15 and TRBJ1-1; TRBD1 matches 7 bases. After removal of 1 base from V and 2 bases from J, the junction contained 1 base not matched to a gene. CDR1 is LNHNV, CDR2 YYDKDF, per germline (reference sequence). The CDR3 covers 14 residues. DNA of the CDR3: TGTGCCACCAGCAGAGGACAGGGAAACACTGAAGCTTTCTTT. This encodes CATSRGQGNTEAFF.

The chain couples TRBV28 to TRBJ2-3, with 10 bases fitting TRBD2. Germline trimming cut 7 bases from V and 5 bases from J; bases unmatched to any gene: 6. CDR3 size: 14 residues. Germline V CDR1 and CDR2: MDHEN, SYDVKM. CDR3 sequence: CASKSGGARDTQYF. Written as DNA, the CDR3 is TGTGCCAGCAAAAGCGGGGGGGCGAGAGATACGCAGTATTTT.

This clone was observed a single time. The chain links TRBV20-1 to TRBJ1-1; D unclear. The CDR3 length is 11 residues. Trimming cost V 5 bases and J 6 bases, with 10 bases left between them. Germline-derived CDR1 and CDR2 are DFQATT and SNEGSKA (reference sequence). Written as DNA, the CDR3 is TGCAGTGCTCGGTGGAGGGCTGAAGCTTTCTTT. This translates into CSARWRAEAFF.

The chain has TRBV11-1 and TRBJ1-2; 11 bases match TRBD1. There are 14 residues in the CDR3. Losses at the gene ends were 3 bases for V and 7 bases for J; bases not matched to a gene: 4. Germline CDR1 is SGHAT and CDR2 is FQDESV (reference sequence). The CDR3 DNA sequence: TGTGCCAGCAGCTTCAGGACAGGGGGCTTTGGCTACACCTTC. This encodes CASSFRTGGFGYTF. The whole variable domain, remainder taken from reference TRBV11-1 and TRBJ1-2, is EAEVAQSPRYKITEKSQAVAFWCDPISGHATLYWYRQILGQGPELLVQFQDESVVDDSQLPKDRFSAERLKGVDSTLKIQPAELGDSAMYLCASSFRTGGFGYTFGSGTRLTVV.

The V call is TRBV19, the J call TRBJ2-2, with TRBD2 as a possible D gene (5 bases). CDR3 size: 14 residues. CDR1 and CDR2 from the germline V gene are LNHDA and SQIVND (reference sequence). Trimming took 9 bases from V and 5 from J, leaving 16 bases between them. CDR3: CASRRTGKTGELFF. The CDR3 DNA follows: TGTGCCAGCAGAAGAACGGGGAAGACCGGGGAGCTGTTTTTT.

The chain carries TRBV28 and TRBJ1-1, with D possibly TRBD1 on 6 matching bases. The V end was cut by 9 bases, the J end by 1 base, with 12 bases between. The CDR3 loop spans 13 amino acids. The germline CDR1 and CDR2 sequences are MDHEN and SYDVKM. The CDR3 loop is CARTGPGNTEAFF. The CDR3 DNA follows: TGTGCCAGGACAGGCCCGGGGAACACTGAAGCTTTCTTT.

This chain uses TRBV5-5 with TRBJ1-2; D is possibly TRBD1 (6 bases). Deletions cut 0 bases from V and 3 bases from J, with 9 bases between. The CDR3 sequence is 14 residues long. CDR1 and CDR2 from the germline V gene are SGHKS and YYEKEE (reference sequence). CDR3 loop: CASSLAGDYYGYTF. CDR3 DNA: TGTGCCAGCAGCTTGGCAGGGGATTACTATGGCTACACCTTC. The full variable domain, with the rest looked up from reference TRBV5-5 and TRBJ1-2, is DAGVTQSPTHLIKTRGQQVTLRCSPISGHKSVSWYQQVLGQGPQFIFQYYEKEERGRGNFPDRFSARQFPNYSSELNVNALLLGDSALYLCASSLAGDYYGYTFGSGTRLTVV.

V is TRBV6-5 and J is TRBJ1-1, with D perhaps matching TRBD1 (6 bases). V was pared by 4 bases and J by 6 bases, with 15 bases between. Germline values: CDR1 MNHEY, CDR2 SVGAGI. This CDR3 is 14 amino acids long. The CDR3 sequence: CASSSHRVNAEAFF. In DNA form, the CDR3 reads TGTGCCAGCAGTTCCCACAGGGTTAACGCTGAAGCTTTCTTT.

Here the CDR3 reads CASSLQTPTHPGYTF. The CDR3 DNA is TGTGCCAGCAGCCTTCAGACACCCACCCATCCTGGCTACACCTTC. J is TRBJ1-2 and V is TRBV28; D is unclear. The CDR3 totals 15 residues. Germline V lookup: CDR1 MDHEN, CDR2 SYDVKM. Trimming took off 6 bases at V and 7 bases at J, with 21 bases between the two ends.

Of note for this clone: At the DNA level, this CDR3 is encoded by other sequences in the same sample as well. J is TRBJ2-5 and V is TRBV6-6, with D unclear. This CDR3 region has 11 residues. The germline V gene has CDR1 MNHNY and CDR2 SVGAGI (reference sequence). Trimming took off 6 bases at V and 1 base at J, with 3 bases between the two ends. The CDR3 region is CASSTQETQYF. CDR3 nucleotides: TGTGCCAGCAGCACCCAAGAGACCCAGTACTTC.

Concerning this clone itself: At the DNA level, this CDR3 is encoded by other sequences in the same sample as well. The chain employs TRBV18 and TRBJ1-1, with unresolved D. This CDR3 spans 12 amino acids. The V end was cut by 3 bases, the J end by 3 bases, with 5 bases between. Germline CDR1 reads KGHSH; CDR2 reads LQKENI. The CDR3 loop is CASSPRDTEAFF. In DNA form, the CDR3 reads TGTGCCAGCTCACCTAGGGACACTGAAGCTTTCTTT.

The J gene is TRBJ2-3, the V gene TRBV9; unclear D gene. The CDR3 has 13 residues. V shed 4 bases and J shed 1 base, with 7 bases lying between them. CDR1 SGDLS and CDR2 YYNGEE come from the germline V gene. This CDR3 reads CASSPWGTDTQYF. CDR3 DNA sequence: TGTGCCAGCAGCCCATGGGGCACAGATACGCAGTATTTT.

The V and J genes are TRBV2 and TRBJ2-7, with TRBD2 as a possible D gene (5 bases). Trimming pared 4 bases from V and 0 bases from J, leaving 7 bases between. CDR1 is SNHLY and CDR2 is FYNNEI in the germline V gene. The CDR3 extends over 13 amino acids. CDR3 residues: CASSVATSYEQYV. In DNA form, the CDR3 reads TGTGCCAGCAGTGTAGCGACCTCCTACGAGCAGTACGTC.

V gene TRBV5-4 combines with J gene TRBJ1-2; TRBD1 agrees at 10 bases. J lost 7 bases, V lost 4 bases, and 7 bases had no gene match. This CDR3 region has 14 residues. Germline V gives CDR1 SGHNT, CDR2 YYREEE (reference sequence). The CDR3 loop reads CASSPRDRGSGYTF. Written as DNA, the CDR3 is TGTGCCAGCAGCCCTAGGGACAGGGGAAGTGGCTACACCTTC.

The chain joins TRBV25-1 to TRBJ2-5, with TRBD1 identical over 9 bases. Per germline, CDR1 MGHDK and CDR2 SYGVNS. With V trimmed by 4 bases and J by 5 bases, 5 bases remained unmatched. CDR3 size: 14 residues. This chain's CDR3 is CASSAYRGRETQYF. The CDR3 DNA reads TGTGCCAGCAGTGCTTACAGGGGGCGCGAGACCCAGTACTTC.

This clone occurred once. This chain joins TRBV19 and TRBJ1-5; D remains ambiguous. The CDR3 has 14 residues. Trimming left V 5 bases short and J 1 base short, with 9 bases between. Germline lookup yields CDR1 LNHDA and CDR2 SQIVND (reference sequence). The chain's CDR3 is CASSVTPSNQPQHF. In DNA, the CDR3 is TGTGCCAGTAGTGTCACACCGAGCAATCAGCCCCAGCATTTT.